The 29 T cell receptor beta chains reported below all come from one sample, sequenced in a study of blood T cell repertoires in COVID-19 (dated by TCRdb to about 2020). Library construction relied on the immunoSEQ multiplex PCR assay. TCRdb's version of the immuneACCESS table is confined to in-frame rearrangements and falls short of the full clone set. An unresolved V gene accounts for under half of the shortfall where checked; the remainder is of unknown origin. Recorded for this sample are approximately 290,000 clones; around 90% of them occurred a single time. The top ten hold around 4.5% of the sample. The specimen was PBMCs or T cells enriched from blood (not recorded which). These receptors all stem from a woman in her late teens or twenties with acute COVID-19.

The chain couples TRBV5-1 to TRBJ2-7, with unresolved D. Trimming stripped 0 bases from V and 0 bases from J, with 19 bases between. The CDR3 is made up of 18 amino acids. The germline V gene has CDR1 SGHRS and CDR2 YFSETQ. CDR3 sequence: CASSLVLKARISSYEQYF. DNA for the CDR3: TGCGCCAGCAGCTTGGTCCTTAAAGCGAGAATCAGCTCCTACGAGCAGTACTTC.

The chain is built from TRBV7-9 and TRBJ1-4; 10 bases align to TRBD1. J lost 8 bases, V lost 5 bases, and 8 bases had no gene match. Germline V lookup: CDR1 SEHNR, CDR2 FQNEAQ (reference sequence). The CDR3 is made up of 15 amino acids. In nucleotides, the CDR3 is TGTGCCAGCAGCCCCGGGACAGGGGAGGAAGAAAAACTGTTTTTT. Protein: CASSPGTGEEEKLFF.

This clone was observed a single time. The chain joins TRBV3-1 (or the pseudogene TRBV3-2) to TRBJ2-4, with 8 bases identical to TRBD1. The trim removed 2 bases at V and 1 base at J, leaving 1 base unmatched. In germline, CDR1 is LGHDT, CDR2 YNNKEL (reference sequence). The CDR3 length is 15 residues. The CDR3 DNA reads as TGTGCCAGCAGCCAACAGGGGGCGGCCAAAAACATTCAGTACTTC. It encodes CASSQQGAAKNIQYF.

The chain uses TRBV9 and TRBJ2-2; D unclear. Germline V gene lookup returns CDR1 SGDLS and CDR2 YYNGEE. The CDR3 totals 16 residues. V lost 4 bases to trimming and J lost 4 bases, with 17 bases between them. The CDR3 protein is CASSPRPAPGTGELFF. The CDR3 DNA reads as TGTGCCAGCAGCCCACGTCCGGCACCGGGCACCGGGGAGCTGTTTTTT.

The chain joins TRBV28 to TRBJ1-1; D gene uncertain. Germline loops: CDR1 MDHEN, CDR2 SYDVKM. CDR3 length: 12 residues. Trimming shortened V by 3 bases and J by 1 base, and 3 bases separated the two germline ends. The chain's CDR3 is CASSLANTEAFF. CDR3 nucleotides: TGTGCCAGCAGTTTGGCGAACACTGAAGCTTTCTTT.

CDR3 amino acids: CASRSVPQQVGTEAFF. CDR3 nucleotides: TGCGCCAGCAGATCAGTCCCACAACAGGTGGGGACTGAAGCTTTCTTT. The V call is TRBV4-1, the J call TRBJ1-1, with D perhaps matching TRBD1 (5 bases). The germline V and J ends were trimmed by 6 bases and 5 bases, with 22 bases remaining between them. Germline V gene data show CDR1 as MGHRA and CDR2 as YSYEKL. CDR3 length: 16 residues.

The J gene is TRBJ1-1, the V gene TRBV27; 8 bases match TRBD1. The V gene end was trimmed by 4 bases and the J gene end by 11 bases; junction bases not matched to a gene: 12. Germline V gene sequence: CDR1 MNHEY, CDR2 SMNVEV (reference sequence). This CDR3 has 14 residues. The CDR3 DNA sequence: TGTGCCAGCAGTTCTATGGACAGGGTCTTGGACGCTTTCTTT. Translated, it gives CASSSMDRVLDAFF.

The V and J genes are TRBV10-2 and TRBJ2-1; no firm D call. Germline V gene data show CDR1 as WSHSY and CDR2 as SAAADI. Trimming stripped 4 bases from V and 6 bases from J, with 4 bases between. This CDR3 spans 11 amino acids. The CDR3 DNA sequence: TGCGCCAGCAGTGTCATCAATGAGCAGTTCTTC. Translation gives CASSVINEQFF.

The rearrangement uses TRBV5-1 and TRBJ1-1; the match to TRBD1 covers 9 bases. The CDR3 is made up of 17 amino acids. CDR1 and CDR2 from the germline V gene are SGHRS and YFSETQ. V trimming: 4 bases; J trimming: 0 bases; junction bases outside the gene matches: 10. The CDR3 protein is CASSAVPGQGLNTEAFF. The CDR3 DNA sequence: TGCGCCAGCAGCGCCGTCCCGGGACAGGGCCTGAACACTGAAGCTTTCTTT.

The gene calls are TRBV29-1 and TRBJ2-5; 9 bases match TRBD1. Germline V CDR1 and CDR2: SQVTM, ANQGSEA. J was trimmed by 1 base and V by 6 bases; bases with no gene match: 9. The CDR3 consists of 15 residues. The CDR3 region is CSVDGDRVFQETQYF. For the CDR3, the DNA is TGCAGCGTGGATGGGGACAGGGTCTTCCAAGAGACCCAGTACTTC.

CDR3 sequence reads: CASSITAQSSYEQYF. CDR3 bases: TGTGCCAGTAGTATCACGGCACAGAGCTCCTACGAGCAGTACTTC. The chain uses TRBV19 and TRBJ2-7, with no clear D. Trimming left V 3 bases short and J 0 bases short, with 12 bases between. The CDR3 contains 15 residues. Per the germline V gene, CDR1 is LNHDA and CDR2 is SQIVND (reference sequence).

The chain recombines TRBV7-9 with TRBJ2-5, with a possible D match to TRBD2 (6 bases). The CDR3 has 18 amino acids. Germline assignment: CDR1 SEHNR and CDR2 FQNEAQ (reference sequence). Deletions cut 1 base from V and 0 bases from J, with 18 bases between. CDR3 in amino acids: CASSLGSGGASNQETQYF. The CDR3, as DNA: TGTGCCAGCAGCTTAGGCTCCGGGGGAGCCTCAAACCAAGAGACCCAGTACTTC.

As concerns this clone: The sample has other DNA sequences that encode this CDR3 too. This chain joins TRBV7-9 and TRBJ2-1; the match to TRBD2 covers 11 bases. CDR1 and CDR2 from the germline V gene are SEHNR and FQNEAQ (reference sequence). This CDR3 is built from 15 residues. Germline trimming cut 1 base from V and 6 bases from J; bases unmatched to any gene: 2. The CDR3 spells CASSLGTSGFNEQFF. The CDR3 DNA sequence: TGTGCCAGCAGCTTAGGGACTAGCGGGTTCAATGAGCAGTTCTTC.

The chain is built from TRBV5-8 and TRBJ2-7; TRBD2 is a possible D gene (6 bases). V lost 5 bases, J lost 2 bases, and 17 bases lay in between. The CDR3 sequence is 15 residues long. Germline CDR1 SGHTS, CDR2 YDEGEE. CDR3 sequence (DNA): TGTGCCAGCAGACCATCCGGGACTCCCGCCTACGAGCAGTACTTC. Amino acids: CASRPSGTPAYEQYF.

The chain joins TRBV30 to TRBJ2-6; no definite D call. Trimming took 1 base from V and 2 from J, leaving 6 bases between them. Germline V CDR1 and CDR2: GTSNPN, SVGIG (reference sequence). This CDR3 region has 14 residues. The CDR3 sequence is CAWSGLAGANVLTF. Here the CDR3 DNA reads TGTGCCTGGAGTGGGCTAGCTGGGGCCAACGTCCTGACTTTC.

The chain couples TRBV9 to TRBJ1-2, with TRBD1 matching 7 bases. The CDR3 totals 14 residues. J gave up 6 bases and V 4 bases, and 9 bases lay outside the gene matches. Germline CDR1 is SGDLS and CDR2 is YYNGEE. The CDR3 nucleotides are TGTGCCAGCAGCCCAAGGGTGGGACAGAATGGCTACACCTTC. The encoded protein is CASSPRVGQNGYTF.

The J gene is TRBJ1-1, the V gene TRBV5-1; a possible D gene is TRBD1 (6 bases). The CDR3 loop spans 13 amino acids. Trimming pared 0 bases from V and 6 bases from J, leaving 9 bases between. Germline V gives CDR1 SGHRS, CDR2 YFSETQ. The CDR3 nucleotides read TGCGCCAGCAGCTTGGGCGGGGGGCCTGAAGCTTTCTTT. Translating it yields CASSLGGGPEAFF. Supplemented by reference TRBV5-1 and TRBJ1-1, the full variable domain reads KAGVTQTPRYLIKTRGQQVTLSCSPISGHRSVSWYQQTPGQGLQFLFEYFSETQRNKGNFPGRFSGRQFSNSRSEMNVSTLELGDSALYLCASSLGGGPEAFFGQGTRLTVV.

This rearrangement joins TRBV27 to TRBJ2-1, with TRBD1 matching 8 bases. Germline values: CDR1 MNHEY, CDR2 SMNVEV (reference sequence). CDR3 length equals 14 residues. V shed 6 bases, J shed 7 bases, and the junction held 8 bases outside the gene matches. The CDR3 protein is CASRAQGARNEQFF. For the CDR3, the DNA is TGTGCCAGCAGAGCCCAGGGGGCGAGGAATGAGCAGTTCTTC.

The gene calls are TRBV28 and TRBJ2-7; possibly TRBD2 for D (5 bases). Trimming shortened V by 3 bases and J by 4 bases, and 13 bases separated the two germline ends. Germline V lookup: CDR1 MDHEN, CDR2 SYDVKM. The CDR3 is 14 amino acids. This CDR3 is CASSFLPREYEQYF. CDR3 DNA sequence: TGTGCCAGCAGTTTTCTCCCACGGGAATACGAGCAGTACTTC. Combining the CDR3 with reference TRBV28 and TRBJ2-7 gives the whole variable domain DVKVTQSSRYLVKRTGEKVFLECVQDMDHENMFWYRQDPGLGLRLIYFSYDVKMKEKGDIPEGYSVSREKKERFSLILESASTNQTSMYLCASSFLPREYEQYFGPGTRLTVT.

This clone was seen once. The gene calls are TRBV11-3 and TRBJ2-1, with D maybe TRBD1 (7 bases). The CDR3 is 17 residues long. Per the germline V gene, CDR1 is SGHNT and CDR2 is YENEEA. V lost 5 bases, J lost 3 bases, and 20 bases lay in between. The CDR3: CASSARTGGKLYNEQFF. The CDR3 DNA reads TGTGCCAGCAGCGCACGGACAGGAGGGAAGCTCTACAATGAGCAGTTCTTC.

This chain uses TRBV27 with TRBJ2-6, with a possible D match to TRBD1 (6 bases). The germline V and J ends were trimmed by 8 bases and 0 bases, with 17 bases remaining between them. This CDR3 has 17 residues. Germline CDR1 and CDR2: MNHEY and SMNVEV (reference sequence). The CDR3 bases are TGTGCCAGCGGGAGTGGACAGTTCCTCTCTGGGGCCAACGTCCTGACTTTC. This sequence encodes CASGSGQFLSGANVLTF. Looking up the rest from reference TRBV27 and TRBJ2-6 gives the full variable domain: EAQVTQNPRYLITVTGKKLTVTCSQNMNHEYMSWYRQDPGLGLRQIYYSMNVEVTDKGDVPEGYKVSRKEKRNFPLILESPSPNQTSLYFCASGSGQFLSGANVLTFGAGSRLTVL.

The genes are TRBV24-1 and TRBJ2-1; possibly TRBD1 for D (6 bases). Trimming took off 4 bases at V and 4 bases at J, with 16 bases between the two ends. The CDR3 runs 16 residues. Per germline, CDR1 KGHDR and CDR2 SFDVKD. For the CDR3, the DNA is TGTGCCACCAGTGACCCAAACAGGGCTCCTTACAATGAGCAGTTCTTC. Its translation: CATSDPNRAPYNEQFF.

The chain is built from TRBV12-3 or TRBV12-4 and TRBJ1-2, with D uncertain. V lost 0 bases and J 2 bases, leaving 4 bases between the germline ends. The CDR3 totals 13 residues. CDR3 nucleotides: TGTGCCAGCAGTTTAGCGACAAACTATGGCTACACCTTC. Its translation: CASSLATNYGYTF.

This clone was recorded once. J is TRBJ2-7 and V is TRBV18, with 12 bases that match TRBD2. CDR1 and CDR2 from the germline V gene are KGHSH and LQKENI. The length of the CDR3 is 15 residues. The V gene end was trimmed by 2 bases and the J gene end by 5 bases; junction bases not matched to a gene: 4. The CDR3 region has the DNA TGTGCCAGCTCACCAACTAGCGGGAGGATTAACGAGCAGTACTTC. Translated: CASSPTSGRINEQYF.

This chain uses TRBV28 with TRBJ2-7; 9 bases are shared with TRBD1. Germline V gives CDR1 MDHEN, CDR2 SYDVKM. This CDR3 region has 14 residues. Unmatched junction bases numbered 2, after V lost 0 bases and J lost 5 bases. The CDR3 sequence is CASSLWDRGHEQYF. CDR3 nucleotides: TGTGCCAGCAGTTTATGGGACAGGGGCCACGAGCAGTACTTC.

The chain combines TRBV2 with TRBJ2-7; D perhaps matches TRBD1 (6 bases). The germline CDR1 and CDR2 sequences are SNHLY and FYNNEI. Trimming cost V 3 bases and J 2 bases, with 11 bases left between them. The CDR3 runs 14 residues. The CDR3 loop is CASSDRGRTYEQYF. CDR3 nucleotide sequence: TGTGCCAGCAGTGACAGGGGCCGAACCTACGAGCAGTACTTC.

This chain uses TRBV9 with TRBJ1-5; 8 positions match TRBD1. From germline, CDR1 is SGDLS and CDR2 YYNGEE. The CDR3 loop spans 14 amino acids. V shed 4 bases and J 5 bases; nucleotides not matched to a gene: 5. The CDR3 region is CASSLNRGDQPQHF. The CDR3 DNA reads as TGTGCCAGCAGCCTAAACAGGGGGGATCAGCCCCAGCATTTT.

The chain combines TRBV18 with TRBJ2-7; TRBD1 matches at 9 bases. Germline V gene sequence: CDR1 KGHSH, CDR2 LQKENI. The CDR3 is 19 amino acids. The J segment lost 6 bases and the V segment lost 2 bases, leaving 20 bases of the junction unmatched. The CDR3 protein is CASSPCQSIGQGFPCEQYF. CDR3 nucleotides: TGTGCCAGCTCACCATGTCAAAGTATCGGACAGGGGTTCCCTTGCGAGCAGTACTTC.

The V and J genes are TRBV28 and TRBJ1-3, with 7 bases lining up with TRBD1. After removal of 4 bases from V and 4 bases from J, the junction contained 13 bases not matched to a gene. The CDR3 runs 17 residues. CDR1 MDHEN and CDR2 SYDVKM come from the germline V gene. CDR3 in amino acids: CASSSRDTGVQGNTIYF. CDR3 nucleotide sequence: TGTGCCAGCAGTTCAAGAGATACAGGGGTTCAGGGAAACACCATATATTTT.